The 3 T cell receptor beta chains below all came from one sample that was sequenced in a study of OX40 agonist ivuxolimab in advanced cancers. Assay: immunoSEQ multiplex PCR; the TCRdb copy retains only in-frame clones and omits some. The sample shows 75,000 to 100,000 clones, about 80% of them seen only once. This specimen was CD4+ or CD8+ T cells sorted from blood, taken in a trial of the OX40 agonist ivuxolimab. The receptors were gathered from an adult with an advanced solid tumor such as melanoma, head and neck, liver or kidney cancer.

The genes are TRBV7-3 and TRBJ2-7; 8 nucleotides align to TRBD1. J gave up 4 bases and V 4 bases, and 6 bases lay outside the gene matches. CDR3 length: 14 residues. Germline CDR1 SGHTA, CDR2 FQGTGA. CDR3 DNA: TGTGCCAGCAGCTCCCGGGACAGGCGGTACGAGCAGTACGTC. As protein: CASSSRDRRYEQYV.

The chain uses TRBV7-2 and TRBJ2-5, with a tentative D call TRBD2 (6 bases). The length of the CDR3 is 14 residues. The germline CDR1 and CDR2 sequences are SGHTA and FQGNSA. Trimming shortened V by 5 bases and J by 5 bases, and 15 bases separated the two germline ends. The CDR3 is CASSQPGVWETQYF. The CDR3 DNA sequence: TGTGCCAGCAGCCAGCCGGGAGTATGGGAGACCCAGTACTTC.

The chain uses TRBV28 and TRBJ2-3, with a tentative D call TRBD2 (5 bases). V was pared by 5 bases and J by 15 bases, with 15 bases between. This CDR3 contains 11 residues. Germline CDR1 is MDHEN and CDR2 is SYDVKM. CDR3 amino acids: CASSIGLFLYF. As DNA, the CDR3 is TGTGCCAGCAGTATAGGACTGTTCCTCTATTTT.